These T cell receptor beta chains were read from a single sample in a study of cytomegalovirus exposure and HLA in healthy donors. The table came from immunoSEQ multiplex PCR; TCRdb's copy has only in-frame clones and leaves some out. The sample has 100,000 to 150,000 clones; over 65% are singletons. The sequenced sample consisted of PBMCs. The receptor source for this set is a man in his forties or fifties in good health and CMV-seronegative. Both conserved end residues are part of each CDR3. Each record gives: CDR3 DNA, CDR3 protein, clone size, J gene, V gene, D gene. A D gene is named only where the DNA matches it firmly. Size is omitted from some rows. Given values are once, few, many or a class for expanded clones.

CDR3nt: TGTGCCAGCAGCTTAGGGACTAGCGGGAGGGTTGAGCAGTTCTTC
CDR3aa: CASSLGTSGRVEQFF
abundance: -
j_gene: TRBJ2-1
v_gene: TRBV11-3
d_gene: TRBD2

CDR3nt: TGTGCCAGCAGCTTTGACAGGGGGCAGGGCTACACCTTC
CDR3aa: CASSFDRGQGYTF
abundance: once
j_gene: TRBJ1-2
v_gene: TRBV7-9
d_gene: TRBD1

CDR3nt: TGTGCCAGCAGCCCTGGATCACTAGCGGGAGGGTCCTACGAGCAGTACTTC
CDR3aa: CASSPGSLAGGSYEQYF
abundance: -
j_gene: TRBJ2-7
v_gene: TRBV13
d_gene: TRBD2

CDR3nt: TGTGCCAGCCGTTTTCTAGGGGAGGCTAACTATGGCTACACCTTC
CDR3aa: CASRFLGEANYGYTF
abundance: once
j_gene: TRBJ1-2
v_gene: TRBV2
d_gene: -

CDR3nt: TGTGCCAGCAGCCTTAGACTAGCGGGAAGTGTGGAGACCCAGTACTTC
CDR3aa: CASSLRLAGSVETQYF
abundance: -
j_gene: TRBJ2-5
v_gene: TRBV5-4
d_gene: TRBD2

CDR3nt: TGTGCCAGCAGCGTCACAGGGACCGAATGGGAAAAACTGTTTTTT
CDR3aa: CASSVTGTEWEKLFF
abundance: -
j_gene: TRBJ1-4
v_gene: TRBV9
d_gene: -

CDR3nt: TGTGCCAGCGGGGACGTCAGGGGCCTAGCCCCTCGGGAGACCCAGTACTTC
CDR3aa: CASGDVRGLAPRETQYF
abundance: -
j_gene: TRBJ2-5
v_gene: TRBV2
d_gene: -

CDR3nt: TGTGCCAGCAGCGTAGACCGTGTGGAGGGAGTCTCCAATGAGCAGTTCTTC
CDR3aa: CASSVDRVEGVSNEQFF
abundance: -
j_gene: TRBJ2-1
v_gene: TRBV9
d_gene: -

CDR3nt: TGTGCCAGCGGTCAGAGTCGAGGGATTATCGCTGGTGAGCAGTTCTTC
CDR3aa: CASGQSRGIIAGEQFF
abundance: -
j_gene: TRBJ2-1
v_gene: TRBV7-2
d_gene: -

CDR3nt: TGTGCCAGCAGCTCCGAGACAGGTTTACCCCCCCAGCATTTT
CDR3aa: CASSSETGLPPQHF
abundance: few
j_gene: TRBJ1-5
v_gene: TRBV11-2
d_gene: -

CDR3nt: TGTGCCATCAAAGGGACAGGGGGAGGTGGTGGCTACACCTTC
CDR3aa: CAIKGTGGGGGYTF
abundance: -
j_gene: TRBJ1-2
v_gene: TRBV10-3
d_gene: TRBD1